Here is one T cell receptor (beta chain) with its context. The sample originates from a study of PD-L1 blockade in urothelial cancer. Clones were sequenced by immunoSEQ multiplex PCR, and TCRdb holds only the in-frame ones, with some missing. The table records about 50,000 clones, approximately 85% of them present only once. Indicated time point: peripheral blood 6 weeks after treatment start. The sample was PBMCs, taken around atezolizumab (anti-PD-L1) treatment. This clonotype was sampled from a middle-aged man with urothelial cancer.

The DNA of the CDR3 is TGCGCCAGCAGTGAGGGTGGAACAGCCGCCTACGAGCAGTACTTC. It specifies CASSEGGTAAYEQYF. The V gene is TRBV10-1, the J gene TRBJ2-7; D unclear. Trimming shortened V by 2 bases and J by 2 bases, and 13 bases separated the two germline ends. Germline V CDR1 and CDR2: WNHNN, SYGVQD (reference sequence). The CDR3 length is 15 residues.